A single sample gave rise to the 6 T cell receptor beta chains below, sequenced in a study of shared clonotypes between healthy human individuals. CD45RO negativity and positive selection for CCR7 defined naive CD8 cells, a population that excluded terminally differentiated effector memory CD45RA+ cells. Measured with immunoSEQ multiplex PCR; TCRdb has only the in-frame clones, and not every one. The sample has around 1,900,000 clones, 93% seen once. Material for sequencing was naive CD8+ T cells from PBMCs. All receptors come from a man younger than 35 in good health. Some clones in this sample may be carry-over from other donors' samples.

Concerning this clone: This CDR3 is also generated by other DNA sequences in the sample. V usage is TRBV9 and J usage is TRBJ1-1; perhaps TRBD1 as D (6 bases). With 3 bases removed from V and 0 bases from J, the gap between germline ends came to 9 bases. The CDR3 is 14 amino acids. Germline lookup yields CDR1 SGDLS and CDR2 YYNGEE. For the CDR3, the DNA is TGTGCCAGCAGCGCAGAGGGGGTGAACACTGAAGCTTTCTTT. Its translation: CASSAEGVNTEAFF.

This chain connects TRBV28 to TRBJ2-1; 7 bases align to TRBD2. CDR1 is MDHEN and CDR2 is SYDVKM in the germline V gene. The CDR3 runs 17 residues. V shed 4 bases, J shed 0 bases, and the junction held 9 bases outside the gene matches. The CDR3, as DNA: TGTGCCAGCAGTTCCTATAAAGCGGGGAGCTCCTACAATGAGCAGTTCTTC. It yields the protein CASSSYKAGSSYNEQFF. Supplemented by reference TRBV28 and TRBJ2-1, the full variable domain reads DVKVTQSSRYLVKRTGEKVFLECVQDMDHENMFWYRQDPGLGLRLIYFSYDVKMKEKGDIPEGYSVSREKKERFSLILESASTNQTSMYLCASSSYKAGSSYNEQFFGPGTRLTVL.

A single count supports this clone. This chain joins TRBV29-1 and TRBJ2-3, with 12 positions matching TRBD2. This CDR3 is built from 16 residues. The germline V gene has CDR1 SQVTM and CDR2 ANQGSEA. The V gene end was trimmed by 8 bases and the J gene end by 6 bases; junction bases not matched to a gene: 15. This CDR3 reads CSSEEASGRVSDTQYF. The DNA of the CDR3 is TGCAGCTCCGAAGAGGCTAGCGGGAGGGTGTCGGATACGCAGTATTTT.

The J gene is TRBJ2-2, the V gene TRBV27; D is unresolved. This CDR3 has 16 residues. The germline V and J ends were trimmed by 5 bases and 4 bases, with 17 bases remaining between them. Germline V gene sequence: CDR1 MNHEY, CDR2 SMNVEV (reference sequence). The CDR3 DNA follows: TGTGCCAGCAGTCTTCTCCGCCCCAGTTCCACCGGGGAGCTGTTTTTT. This gives the protein CASSLLRPSSTGELFF.

V gene TRBV19 combines with J gene TRBJ2-7, with TRBD1 matching 8 bases. Trimming at V came to 9 bases and at J to 5 bases, leaving 12 bases not matched to a gene. Per the germline V gene, CDR1 is LNHDA and CDR2 is SQIVND (reference sequence). The CDR3 sequence is 14 residues long. For the CDR3, the DNA is TGTGCCAGCACGGACAGGGCAAATAGTAACGAGCAGTACTTC. Protein sequence: CASTDRANSNEQYF.

V and J are TRBV7-9 and TRBJ1-2; D remains unclear. V dropped 3 bases and J dropped 2 bases, with 16 bases sitting between them. The CDR3 length is 16 residues. Germline assignment: CDR1 SEHNR and CDR2 FQNEAQ (reference sequence). The CDR3 sequence is CASSFSPPAENYGYTF. As DNA, the CDR3 is TGTGCCAGCAGCTTTAGCCCTCCGGCAGAAAACTATGGCTACACCTTC.